This entry describes one T cell receptor (beta chain). This sample was taken from a study of T cell changes during pregnancy in multiple sclerosis. Profiling relied on immunoSEQ multiplex PCR, and the TCRdb table lists in-frame clones only, not all of them. The profile shows some 70,000 clones, about 92% of them singletons. The sequence was obtained from a female donor in good health, enrolled as a control in a pregnancy study. Sample: peripheral blood, taken in the second trimester of pregnancy.

The CDR3 spells CASSPLSGGAGETQYF. In DNA, the CDR3 is TGTGCCAGCTCACCACTCAGCGGGGGCGCGGGGGAGACCCAGTACTTC. The chain is built from TRBV18 and TRBJ2-5; TRBD2 matches at 8 bases. CDR3 size: 16 residues. Unmatched junction bases numbered 9, after V lost 1 base and J lost 5 bases. Germline values: CDR1 KGHSH, CDR2 LQKENI.